The TCR beta chain described here comes from a study of T cells of healthy individuals. Each CDR3 protein is one row after TCRdb ran MiXCR on the 5' RACE reads. The sample carries 41,000 or so distinct CDR3 sequences, approximately 4.5% recorded once. Comments on this clonotype: A single base separates this from a much larger clone, so it may be a read error.

This CDR3 is built from 15 residues. The V segment lost 8 bases and the J segment 7 bases; nucleotides outside the gene matches: 10. Per the germline V gene, CDR1 is MNHNY and CDR2 is SVGAGI (reference sequence). V is TRBV6-6 and J is TRBJ2-1, with 11 bases that match TRBD2. The sequence was obtained from a human donor in good health. The CDR3: CASGRVAGGKNEQFF. In DNA form, the CDR3 reads TGTGCCAGCGGCCGGGTAGCGGGAGGGAAGAATGAGCAGTTCTTC.